The TCR beta chain described here comes from a study of T cell clones after liver transplantation. Study-wide context: TCRbeta sequencing after a pre-transplant mixed lymphocyte reaction identified graft-donor-reactive clones, later tracked in post-transplant blood. Three of eight recipients were HCV-positive; others had non-autoimmune, non-viral indications.

TCRdb keeps only in-frame clones here, not all; method: immunoSEQ multiplex PCR. Of about 76,000 clones in the sample, 75% to 90% were seen once. This TCR derives from a human patient who received a liver transplant. Some of these T cells may belong to the graft donor. The sample was CD4+ T cells from blood, taken at the 22-month timepoint.

The CDR3 DNA reads as TGTGCCAGCAGCTTGGCAGGGTCCCTTGGAAACACCATATATTTT. This translates into CASSLAGSLGNTIYF. V usage is TRBV5-6 and J usage is TRBJ1-3, with D perhaps TRBD1 (5 bases). The V end lost 0 bases, the J end lost 3 bases, and 10 bases lay between the germline ends. Germline assignment: CDR1 SGHDT and CDR2 YYEEEE. The CDR3 extends over 15 amino acids. Combining the CDR3 with reference TRBV5-6 and TRBJ1-3 gives the whole variable domain DAGVTQSPTHLIKTRGQQVTLRCSPKSGHDTVSWYQQALGQGPQFIFQYYEEEERQRGNFPDRFSGHQFPNYSSELNVNALLLGDSALYLCASSLAGSLGNTIYFGEGSWLTVV.